The 16 T cell receptor beta chains below come from one sample, sequenced in a study of T cells in Graves' hyperthyroidism and ophthalmopathy. The investigators amplified TCR beta CDR3 regions from RNA transcripts. A set of HTBI primers served as the primers for a first-round RT-PCR of the TCR CDR3. TCRdb reprocessed the multiplex PCR reads with MiXCR, giving one entry per CDR3 protein. The sample gives about 360,000 distinct CDR3 sequences, about 12% of which show up once; 9.2% is in the top ten. The specimen sequenced was blood. These receptors were taken from a young woman with Graves' hyperthyroidism.

The V call is TRBV13, the J call TRBJ2-7; D perhaps matches TRBD1 (6 bases). Germline lookup yields CDR1 PRHDT and CDR2 FYEKMQ (reference sequence). This CDR3 is 14 amino acids long. Trimming took off 5 bases at V and 4 bases at J, with 15 bases between the two ends. For the CDR3, the DNA is TGTGCCAGCAGCATCGACAGGACCCATTACGAGCAGTACTTC. As protein: CASSIDRTHYEQYF.

This clonotype was recorded at least ten times. The gene calls are TRBV29-1 and TRBJ2-5; 13 positions match TRBD2. V lost 6 bases, J lost 5 bases, and 15 bases stayed unmatched. The germline gives CDR1 SQVTM, CDR2 ANQGSEA. The CDR3 has 17 residues. In nucleotides, the CDR3 is TGCAGCGTGAAAAGGGGAGCCGGGACTAGCGGGGAGGAGACCCAGTACTTC. Translation: CSVKRGAGTSGEETQYF.

The chain carries TRBV30 and TRBJ2-3; 7 nucleotides agree with TRBD1. The V and J ends lost 1 base and 5 bases, in that order; junction bases with no gene match: 27. CDR3 length equals 21 residues. The germline V gene has CDR1 GTSNPN and CDR2 SVGIG (reference sequence). CDR3 DNA: TGTGCCTGGAGTGGGCGACAGGGACCCTATTCGGGCCCTGTCTACAAAGATACGCAGTATTTT. Its protein product is CAWSGRQGPYSGPVYKDTQYF.

This CDR3 reads CASSLAGSEYNEQFF. Written as DNA, the CDR3 is TGCGCCAGCAGCTTGGCCGGCTCGGAGTACAATGAGCAGTTCTTC. This chain joins TRBV5-1 and TRBJ2-1; D unresolved. V was cut by 0 bases and J by 4 bases, with 11 bases left in between. This CDR3 has 15 residues. CDR1 and CDR2 from the germline V gene are SGHRS and YFSETQ.

This clonotype has at least ten counts. The V gene is TRBV29-1, the J gene TRBJ2-1; 11 bases line up with TRBD2. CDR3 length equals 14 residues. Losses at the gene ends were 7 bases for V and 8 bases for J; bases not matched to a gene: 10. Germline assignment: CDR1 SQVTM and CDR2 ANQGSEA. DNA of the CDR3: TGCAGCGCGAAGAGGACTAGCGGGTCTCATGAGCAGTTCTTC. Protein product: CSAKRTSGSHEQFF.

In this sample, this clonotype turned up many times. The rearrangement links TRBV11-3 to TRBJ2-1, with D unresolved. The germline gives CDR1 SGHNT, CDR2 YENEEA. The CDR3 has 13 residues. V lost 3 bases to trimming and J lost 5 bases, with 8 bases between them. The CDR3 sequence is CASSFGADNEQFF. The CDR3, as DNA: TGTGCCAGCAGCTTTGGCGCGGACAATGAGCAGTTCTTC.

This clonotype was detected many times. The chain is built from TRBV6-2 or TRBV6-3 and TRBJ1-1, with D perhaps TRBD1 (6 bases). The V end was cut by 2 bases, the J end by 2 bases, with 15 bases between. CDR1 MNHEY and CDR2 SVGEGT come from the germline V gene. The CDR3 runs to 16 residues. DNA for the CDR3: TGTGCCAGCAGTTACAAACCGGGACAAAGAAACACTGAAGCTTTCTTT. Protein product: CASSYKPGQRNTEAFF.

The table lists this clonotype with many counts. The DNA for the CDR3 is TGTGCCAGCAGCCGAGGAGACAGGGATCAGCCCCAGCATTTT. Amino acid sequence: CASSRGDRDQPQHF. This chain links TRBV9 with TRBJ1-5; 7 bases match TRBD1. This CDR3 comprises 14 residues. V lost 4 bases, J lost 5 bases, and 6 bases stayed unmatched. The germline gives CDR1 SGDLS, CDR2 YYNGEE.

This clonotype was picked up many times. The chain employs TRBV7-3 and TRBJ1-6; D is possibly TRBD1 (5 bases). The germline V gene encodes CDR1 SGHTA and CDR2 FQGTGA. V lost 5 bases and J lost 7, with 12 bases in between. The length of the CDR3 is 14 residues. This CDR3 is CASSPTGGNSPLHF. The DNA of the CDR3 is TGTGCCAGCAGCCCCACGGGGGGGAATTCACCCCTCCACTTT.

This clonotype occurred a few times. The V call is TRBV5-1, the J call TRBJ2-7; D is undetermined. Trimming removed 3 bases from V and 2 bases from J, with 15 bases in between. CDR3 size: 15 residues. Germline-derived CDR1 and CDR2 are SGHRS and YFSETQ. CDR3 protein: CASSSPLRAAYEQYF. CDR3 bases: TGCGCCAGCAGCTCCCCTCTCCGGGCGGCCTACGAGCAGTACTTC.

This clonotype was seen at least ten times. J is TRBJ2-7 and V is TRBV24-1; D remains unclear. Germline V gene lookup returns CDR1 KGHDR and CDR2 SFDVKD. V lost 5 bases and J 6 bases, leaving 13 bases between the germline ends. The length of the CDR3 is 13 residues. This CDR3 reads CATSGAEGTEQYF. CDR3 nucleotide sequence: TGTGCCACCAGTGGGGCAGAAGGAACCGAGCAGTACTTC.

In its sample, this clonotype was seen many times. The chain carries TRBV5-6 and TRBJ1-2, with unresolved D. Germline CDR1 SGHDT, CDR2 YYEEEE. Trimming took 1 base from V and 4 from J, leaving 14 bases between them. The CDR3 totals 15 residues. In DNA form, the CDR3 reads TGTGCCAGCAGCTTGATTTTGGCAGGAAGCTATGGCTACACCTTC. Its translation: CASSLILAGSYGYTF.

This clonotype was detected a few times. This chain links TRBV2 with TRBJ1-4; no clear D. V was trimmed by 10 bases and J by 0 bases, leaving 9 bases between them. From germline, CDR1 is SNHLY and CDR2 FYNNEI. CDR3 length equals 13 residues. CDR3 sequence (DNA): TGTGCCATAGGAGCTGCAACTAATGAAAAACTGTTTTTT. Translating it yields CAIGAATNEKLFF.

This clonotype has at least ten counts. V usage is TRBV28 and J usage is TRBJ2-5, with 10 nucleotides matching TRBD1. Germline V gives CDR1 MDHEN, CDR2 SYDVKM. The V and J ends lost 4 bases and 4 bases, in that order; junction bases with no gene match: 9. This CDR3 spans 16 amino acids. DNA for the CDR3: TGTGCCAGCAGTTCGTCCGGGACAGGGGTAGGAGAGACCCAGTACTTC. Protein sequence: CASSSSGTGVGETQYF.

The chain carries TRBV7-8 and TRBJ1-3; D may be TRBD1 (5 bases). Germline values: CDR1 SGHVS, CDR2 FQNEAQ. V was pared by 5 bases and J by 5 bases, with 22 bases between. The CDR3 contains 17 residues. CDR3 residues: CASSPNRPGTRRNTIYF. The CDR3 DNA reads TGTGCCAGCAGCCCAAACCGGCCAGGGACCCGTCGAAACACCATATATTTT.

This clonotype was seen at least ten times. The junction departs from germline at one end; a sequencing error may be responsible. J is TRBJ2-3 and V is TRBV4-2, with no clear D. The CDR3 covers 13 residues. CDR1 LGHNA and CDR2 YNFKEQ come from the germline V gene. Here the CDR3 reads CASTQSVRDTQYF. CDR3 in DNA: TGTGCCAGCACCCAATCGGTTAGAGATACGCAGTATTTT.